What follows are 30 T cell receptor beta chains derived from one specimen sequenced in a study of shared T cell receptors in the human thymus. The data were produced by immunoSEQ multiplex PCR, yet TCRdb's version contains in-frame clones alone and is incomplete. The sample lists about 660,000 clones, around 87% occurring once. The same data also contributed to another study, on human thymus T cells.

The specimen sequenced was thymocytes. The receptors shown here come from a boy younger than two with a congenital heart defect.

The J gene is TRBJ2-7, the V gene TRBV2; tentative D call: TRBD1 (6 bases). The CDR3 contains 15 residues. Germline CDR1 and CDR2: SNHLY and FYNNEI. V shed 1 base and J shed 7 bases, with 17 bases lying between them. The CDR3 protein is CASSEEGHPRQEQYF. The CDR3 coding sequence is TGTGCCAGCAGTGAAGAGGGACACCCTCGGCAAGAGCAGTACTTC.

The V and J genes are TRBV10-2 and TRBJ2-2; D might be TRBD2 (6 bases). Per germline, CDR1 WSHSY and CDR2 SAAADI. The CDR3 is 17 amino acids. The ends were cut back, 2 bases at V and 1 base at J, with 14 bases in the middle. CDR3 loop: CASSEPPGLLNTGELFF. As DNA, the CDR3 is TGCGCCAGCAGTGAGCCGCCGGGACTCCTGAACACCGGGGAGCTGTTTTTT.

The chain's CDR3 is CASRMAGNLTSGRTVGSADEQYF. The CDR3 DNA follows: TGTGCCAGCAGGATGGCTGGAAATCTAACTAGCGGGAGAACGGTTGGAAGTGCGGACGAGCAGTACTTC. This chain connects TRBV28 to TRBJ2-7, with 11 bases aligning to TRBD2. Germline V gene data show CDR1 as MDHEN and CDR2 as SYDVKM. The CDR3 runs to 23 residues. V lost 6 bases to trimming and J lost 5 bases; unmatched junction nucleotides: 33.

The chain uses TRBV7-9 and TRBJ2-7; tentatively, D is TRBD2 (7 bases). Germline V gene lookup returns CDR1 SEHNR and CDR2 FQNEAQ (reference sequence). The CDR3 sequence is 14 residues long. Trimming removed 0 bases at V and 7 bases at J, with 13 bases between. The CDR3 bases are TGTGCCAGCAGCTTAGCCGGGGGGCGAAGGGAGCAGTACTTC. Translating gives CASSLAGGRREQYF.

V usage is TRBV28 and J usage is TRBJ2-7; 7 positions match TRBD1. Losses at the gene ends were 8 bases for V and 3 bases for J; bases not matched to a gene: 13. The CDR3 sequence is 15 residues long. The germline V gene has CDR1 MDHEN and CDR2 SYDVKM. CDR3 amino acids: CASRQKTGSLYEQYF. The DNA of the CDR3 is TGTGCCAGCCGGCAGAAGACAGGGTCTCTCTACGAGCAGTACTTC.

The rearrangement joins TRBV30 to TRBJ2-5; 10 bases align to TRBD2. Germline V lookup: CDR1 GTSNPN, CDR2 SVGIG (reference sequence). The ends lost 6 bases at V and 3 bases at J; junction bases unmatched: 4. This CDR3 has 13 amino acids. The CDR3 reads CACTSGTEETQYF. The CDR3, as DNA: TGTGCCTGTACTAGCGGGACGGAAGAGACCCAGTACTTC. Based on the CDR3 plus reference TRBV30 and TRBJ2-5, the full variable domain is SQTIHQWPATLVQPVGSPLSLECTVEGTSNPNLYWYRQAAGRGLQLLFYSVGIGQISSEVPQNLSASRPQDRQFILSSKKLLLSDSGFYLCACTSGTEETQYFGPGTRLLVL.

This clone occurred a few times. V is TRBV30 and J is TRBJ2-5, with a tentative D call TRBD2 (5 bases). Germline CDR1 GTSNPN, CDR2 SVGIG (reference sequence). There are 19 residues in the CDR3. Trimming left V 0 bases short and J 2 bases short, with 25 bases between. Here the CDR3 reads CAWSVGFRGTAKSQETQYF. Here the CDR3 DNA reads TGTGCCTGGAGTGTCGGGTTCCGGGGAACAGCTAAATCTCAAGAGACCCAGTACTTC.

For this clone: At one end, the junction sequence differs from germline, possibly due to a read error. V gene TRBV25-1 combines with J gene TRBJ1-2; TRBD1 aligns across 7 bases. The CDR3 is 14 residues long. Germline V gives CDR1 MGHDK, CDR2 SYGVNS. CDR3 region: CASSTLGQSGGYPF. CDR3 nucleotides: TGTGCCAGCAGTACCCTGGGACAGTCCGGTGGCTACCCCTTC.

The CDR3 here is CASSQRPPGGPSYEQYF. Here the CDR3 DNA reads TGTGCCAGCAGCCAACGCCCCCCGGGGGGGCCCTCCTACGAGCAGTACTTC. V gene TRBV4-2 combines with J gene TRBJ2-7; 8 bases map to TRBD2. The trim removed 2 bases at V and 0 bases at J, leaving 9 bases unmatched. Germline CDR1 is LGHNA and CDR2 is YNFKEQ. The CDR3 is 17 amino acids.

V gene TRBV25-1 combines with J gene TRBJ1-3; tentative D call: TRBD1 (5 bases). The V gene's germline CDR1 is MGHDK and CDR2 SYGVNS. The CDR3 has 16 amino acids. V lost 1 base and J 5 bases, leaving 15 bases between the germline ends. CDR3 sequence (DNA): TGTGCCAGCAGTGAATCCCACCCAGGGTTTAGAAACACCATATATTTT. Its translation: CASSESHPGFRNTIYF.

This clone was recorded once. This rearrangement joins TRBV27 to TRBJ1-1, with TRBD1 as a possible D gene (6 bases). V lost 6 bases and J 2 bases, leaving 19 bases between the germline ends. Germline V lookup: CDR1 MNHEY, CDR2 SMNVEV (reference sequence). The CDR3 is made up of 16 amino acids. This CDR3 reads CASSQGSRDTNTEAFF. The CDR3 region has the DNA TGTGCCAGCAGCCAGGGAAGTAGGGACACCAACACTGAAGCTTTCTTT.

The rearrangement links TRBV9 to TRBJ2-1, with D possibly TRBD1 on 5 matching bases. The length of the CDR3 is 16 residues. Germline-derived CDR1 and CDR2 are SGDLS and YYNGEE. The V and J ends lost 0 bases and 0 bases respectively, with 10 bases between them. In DNA form, the CDR3 reads TGTGCCAGCAGCGTAGGGGTAGGGGTCTCCTACAATGAGCAGTTCTTC. It specifies CASSVGVGVSYNEQFF.

Remarks on this clone: Its ends do not fully match the called genes, so a read error is possible. CDR3 loop: CASSSLIQGLGYPF. CDR3 DNA sequence: TGTGCCAGCAGCTCCCTAATACAGGGGCTCGGCTACCCCTTC. V gene TRBV5-4 combines with J gene TRBJ1-2, with 7 bases aligning to TRBD1. Germline loops: CDR1 SGHNT, CDR2 YYREEE (reference sequence). The CDR3 is made up of 14 amino acids.

This rearrangement joins TRBV27 to TRBJ2-3, with TRBD2 matching 7 bases. The CDR3 contains 17 residues. V gave up 2 bases and J gave up 0 bases; unmatched junction bases: 8. Germline lookup yields CDR1 MNHEY and CDR2 SMNVEV (reference sequence). In nucleotides, the CDR3 is TGTGCCAGCAGTTTAACCCGGGACTACTCTAGCACAGATACGCAGTATTTT. As protein: CASSLTRDYSSTDTQYF.

The V and J genes are TRBV18 and TRBJ1-4, with 9 bases matching TRBD1. V shed 2 bases, J shed 2 bases, and the junction held 9 bases outside the gene matches. The CDR3 runs 18 residues. Germline V gene sequence: CDR1 KGHSH, CDR2 LQKENI. The CDR3 nucleotides read TGTGCCAGCTCACCAAACCCTACGACAGGGGGGACTAATGAAAAACTGTTTTTT. This encodes CASSPNPTTGGTNEKLFF.

The CDR3 is CASRPQGSGNTIYF. The CDR3 DNA is TGTGCCAGCAGACCACAGGGCTCTGGAAACACCATATATTTT. The rearrangement joins TRBV6-1 to TRBJ1-3; D may be TRBD1 (6 bases). Germline V gives CDR1 MNHNS, CDR2 SASEGT. Trimming pared 6 bases from V and 0 bases from J, leaving 9 bases between. This CDR3 has 14 residues.

V usage is TRBV7-8 and J usage is TRBJ1-1; 7 bases are a match to TRBD1. The CDR3 is 15 amino acids. After removal of 1 base from V and 2 bases from J, the junction contained 4 bases not matched to a gene. CDR1 SGHVS and CDR2 FQNEAQ come from the germline V gene. The CDR3 DNA sequence: TGTGCCAGCAGCTTAGAGGGGGCGGGTAACACTGAAGCTTTCTTT. Translation gives CASSLEGAGNTEAFF.

With regard to this clone: The same CDR3 also results from other DNA sequences found in this sample. The chain uses TRBV14 and TRBJ2-7; D unclear. This CDR3 spans 13 amino acids. The germline V and J ends were trimmed by 4 bases and 0 bases, with 7 bases remaining between them. Germline V gene lookup returns CDR1 SGHDN and CDR2 FVKESK. CDR3 loop: CASSRGHSYEQYF. CDR3 DNA sequence: TGTGCCAGCAGCCGAGGCCACTCCTACGAGCAGTACTTC. Full variable domain (rest looked up from reference TRBV14 and TRBJ2-7): EAGVTQFPSHSVIEKGQTVTLRCDPISGHDNLYWYRRVMGKEIKFLLHFVKESKQDESGMPNNRFLAERTGGTYSTLKVQPAELEDSGVYFCASSRGHSYEQYFGPGTRLTVT.

The chain uses TRBV5-8 and TRBJ2-5; a weak D match, TRBD2 (6 bases). Germline V CDR1 and CDR2: SGHTS, YDEGEE. V shed 0 bases and J shed 3 bases, with 12 bases lying between them. CDR3 size: 15 residues. The CDR3: CASSLGLANKETQYF. CDR3 nucleotides: TGTGCCAGCAGCTTGGGGCTAGCGAATAAAGAGACCCAGTACTTC.

This rearrangement joins TRBV30 to TRBJ1-2, with no clear D. This CDR3 comprises 12 residues. Between the trimmed V and J ends, which lost 5 bases and 2 bases, there was a span of 9 bases. Looked up from germline, CDR1 is GTSNPN and CDR2 is SVGIG (reference sequence). CDR3 region: CAWVGGNYGYTF. The DNA of the CDR3 is TGTGCCTGGGTGGGAGGGAACTATGGCTACACCTTC.

The chain employs TRBV7-8 and TRBJ1-2; 8 bases align to TRBD1. The ends lost 0 bases at V and 8 bases at J; junction bases unmatched: 5. The CDR3 consists of 14 residues. Germline V CDR1 and CDR2: SGHVS, FQNEAQ. CDR3 in DNA: TGTGCCAGCAGCTTAGCGAACGACAGGGGAGGCTACACCTTC. Protein product: CASSLANDRGGYTF.

This clone was observed a few times. The chain links TRBV6-5 to TRBJ1-3; a possible D gene is TRBD1 (6 bases). The CDR3 contains 15 residues. Germline loops: CDR1 MNHEY, CDR2 SVGAGI. Between the trimmed V and J ends, which lost 6 bases and 4 bases, there was a span of 16 bases. For the CDR3, the DNA is TGTGCCAGCAGAGCAGGGGTGGTGTGGGGAAACACCATATATTTT. Translation: CASRAGVVWGNTIYF.

The chain uses TRBV30 and TRBJ2-2; perhaps TRBD2 as D (5 bases). Between the trimmed V and J ends, which lost 0 bases and 5 bases, there was a span of 16 bases. The V gene's germline CDR1 is GTSNPN and CDR2 SVGIG (reference sequence). The CDR3 has 16 amino acids. The CDR3 is CAWSVDEGVGTGELFF. The CDR3 nucleotides are TGTGCCTGGAGTGTAGATGAGGGCGTTGGGACCGGGGAGCTGTTTTTT.

The genes are TRBV5-1 and TRBJ2-2; TRBD1 matches 12 bases. CDR1 is SGHRS and CDR2 is YFSETQ in the germline V gene. This CDR3 spans 16 amino acids. The ends lost 1 base at V and 6 bases at J; junction bases unmatched: 4. The CDR3 nucleotides are TGCGCCAGCAGCTTGCCCGGGACAGGGGGCCCCGGGGAGCTGTTTTTT. Translating gives CASSLPGTGGPGELFF.

V and J are TRBV5-5 and TRBJ2-7, with D unclear. Germline V gene sequence: CDR1 SGHKS, CDR2 YYEKEE (reference sequence). The germline V and J ends were trimmed by 0 bases and 3 bases, with 10 bases remaining between them. This CDR3 has 14 residues. CDR3 nucleotides: TGTGCCAGCAGCTTGGAGCCCAGGCTCTACGAGCAGTACTTC. Translating it yields CASSLEPRLYEQYF.

This clone was counted a single time. The V and J genes are TRBV29-1 and TRBJ2-3, with 10 bases matching TRBD1. With 0 bases clipped from V and 5 bases from J, the junction kept 11 bases outside the gene matches. Germline CDR1 SQVTM, CDR2 ANQGSEA. The CDR3 covers 17 residues. The CDR3 here is CSVEDRAPGQGVDTQYF. CDR3 DNA: TGCAGCGTTGAAGATCGGGCCCCAGGACAGGGGGTAGATACGCAGTATTTT.

V and J are TRBV5-5 and TRBJ2-7; a possible D gene is TRBD2 (6 bases). The germline CDR1 and CDR2 sequences are SGHKS and YYEKEE (reference sequence). Between the trimmed V and J ends, which lost 3 bases and 2 bases, there was a span of 12 bases. There are 14 residues in the CDR3. The CDR3 loop reads CASSYRLGTYEQYF. CDR3 bases: TGTGCCAGCAGCTACAGACTAGGAACCTACGAGCAGTACTTC.

V gene TRBV4-1 combines with J gene TRBJ2-5, with D perhaps matching TRBD2 (6 bases). Germline CDR1 MGHRA, CDR2 YSYEKL. The CDR3 extends over 14 amino acids. V was pared by 1 base and J by 4 bases, with 10 bases between. The CDR3 sequence is CASSQVGGAETQYF. The CDR3 region has the DNA TGCGCCAGCAGCCAAGTTGGCGGGGCAGAGACCCAGTACTTC.

V gene TRBV6-5 combines with J gene TRBJ2-1, with 12 bases that match TRBD2. The V segment lost 2 bases and the J segment 9 bases; nucleotides outside the gene matches: 5. Germline V gene lookup returns CDR1 MNHEY and CDR2 SVGAGI. This CDR3 is 15 amino acids long. The CDR3 sequence: CASSYPSGGAGEQFF. Here the CDR3 DNA reads TGTGCCAGCAGTTACCCTAGCGGGGGGGCCGGTGAGCAGTTCTTC.

This clone was seen only a few times. This chain uses TRBV10-2 with TRBJ1-5; D remains unclear. The V and J ends lost 6 bases and 1 base respectively, with 7 bases between them. The germline CDR1 and CDR2 sequences are WSHSY and SAAADI. The CDR3 is made up of 13 amino acids. The CDR3 sequence is CASRSGSNQPQHF. The CDR3 DNA sequence: TGCGCCAGCAGGTCGGGGAGCAATCAGCCCCAGCATTTT.